The 14 T cell receptor beta chains given below trace back to one sample, sequenced in a study of blood T cell repertoires in COVID-19. Repertoires were generated with immunoSEQ multiplex PCR, while TCRdb's copy carries only in-frame clones and drops some. The data show roughly 170,000 clones, approximately 81% seen once. The sample comprised PBMCs or T cells enriched from blood (not recorded which). The source is a man aged 60 to 75 who had recovered from COVID-19.

V gene TRBV6-5 combines with J gene TRBJ2-1; D possibly corresponds to TRBD2 (6 bases). The CDR3 is made up of 15 amino acids. V was shortened by 5 bases and J by 8 bases, with 19 bases between the two germline ends. Germline CDR1 and CDR2: MNHEY and SVGAGI. CDR3 loop: CASSLTRWISDEQFF. Here the CDR3 DNA reads TGTGCCAGCAGTCTGACTAGGTGGATAAGCGATGAGCAGTTCTTC.

The chain uses TRBV3-1 (or the pseudogene TRBV3-2) and TRBJ1-5; D not resolved. With 4 bases removed from V and 0 bases from J, the gap between germline ends came to 4 bases. The germline V gene encodes CDR1 LGHDT and CDR2 YNNKEL (reference sequence). There are 13 residues in the CDR3. CDR3 region: CASSPHSNQPQHF. The CDR3 coding sequence is TGTGCCAGCAGCCCCCATAGCAATCAGCCCCAGCATTTT.

This sequence joins TRBV27 and TRBJ2-1, with TRBD1 as a possible D gene (5 bases). In germline, CDR1 is MNHEY, CDR2 SMNVEV (reference sequence). The V end was cut by 3 bases, the J end by 14 bases, with 20 bases between. The CDR3 has 14 amino acids. The CDR3 DNA reads as TGTGCCAGCAGTTTGGGTTGGGGCCCGACAGAGGAGTTCTTC. Translating gives CASSLGWGPTEEFF.

The chain uses TRBV5-6 and TRBJ1-4; 7 nucleotides agree with TRBD1. The CDR3 is 15 amino acids. Looked up from germline, CDR1 is SGHDT and CDR2 is YYEEEE. V was pared by 5 bases and J by 5 bases, with 9 bases of the junction left unmatched. CDR3 in amino acids: CASRNRRTGNEKLFF. In DNA, the CDR3 is TGTGCCAGCAGGAACCGTCGGACAGGAAATGAAAAACTGTTTTTT.

This clone was recorded once. V is TRBV19 and J is TRBJ1-1; TRBD1 aligns across 7 bases. Germline V lookup: CDR1 LNHDA, CDR2 SQIVND (reference sequence). CDR3 length: 14 residues. V was pared by 9 bases and J by 1 base, with 8 bases of the junction left unmatched. The DNA of the CDR3 is TGTGCCAGCGCAGTGGGACAGCCGAACACTGAAGCTTTCTTT. Its translation: CASAVGQPNTEAFF.

V and J are TRBV27 and TRBJ1-1, with D perhaps matching TRBD1 (5 bases). CDR1 and CDR2 (germline): MNHEY, SMNVEV (reference sequence). Between the trimmed V and J ends, which lost 6 bases and 0 bases, there was a span of 17 bases. CDR3 length: 16 residues. The CDR3 here is CASSLAGDYVNTEAFF. In nucleotides, the CDR3 is TGTGCCAGCAGCTTAGCGGGGGACTACGTGAACACTGAAGCTTTCTTT.

CDR3 protein: CASSLMGSRVYEQYF. The CDR3 region has the DNA TGTGCCAGCAGCTTAATGGGTTCCAGGGTTTACGAGCAGTACTTC. The rearrangement uses TRBV7-3 and TRBJ2-7; maybe TRBD1 (5 bases). CDR1 SGHTA and CDR2 FQGTGA come from the germline V gene. Trimming pared 1 base from V and 4 bases from J, leaving 14 bases between. The CDR3 extends over 15 amino acids.

This clone was seen a single time. This chain joins TRBV28 and TRBJ1-2; no firm D call. CDR1 and CDR2 from the germline V gene are MDHEN and SYDVKM. The CDR3 length is 11 residues. With 3 bases removed from V and 10 bases from J, the gap between germline ends came to 9 bases. In DNA form, the CDR3 reads TGTGCCAGCAGTTTCAGCGTGTACTACACCTTC. Its protein product is CASSFSVYYTF.

The genes are TRBV11-2 and TRBJ2-1, with 7 positions matching TRBD2. Germline values: CDR1 SGHAT, CDR2 FQNNGV. V shed 0 bases, J shed 3 bases, and the junction held 5 bases outside the gene matches. This CDR3 has 16 amino acids. The DNA of the CDR3 is TGTGCCAGCAGCTTAGAAGGCGGGAGTGGCTACAATGAGCAGTTCTTC. Amino acid sequence: CASSLEGGSGYNEQFF. The full variable domain, rest sourced from reference TRBV11-2 and TRBJ2-1, is EAGVAQSPRYKIIEKRQSVAFWCNPISGHATLYWYQQILGQGPKLLIQFQNNGVVDDSQLPKDRFSAERLKGVDSTLKIQPAKLEDSAVYLCASSLEGGSGYNEQFFGPGTRLTVL.

V and J are TRBV5-4 and TRBJ2-5, with D possibly TRBD2 on 6 matching bases. Germline V CDR1 and CDR2: SGHNT, YYREEE (reference sequence). The CDR3 spans 14 residues. V lost 6 bases and J 3 bases, leaving 15 bases between the germline ends. CDR3 coding DNA: TGTGCCAGCACCAGTCGGTTAGCGGAAGAGACCCAGTACTTC. It encodes CASTSRLAEETQYF.

V and J are TRBV3-1 (or the pseudogene TRBV3-2) and TRBJ1-1; D call uncertain. Germline V gives CDR1 LGHDT, CDR2 YNNKEL (reference sequence). V dropped 3 bases and J dropped 3 bases, with 14 bases sitting between them. This CDR3 is built from 15 residues. In DNA, the CDR3 is TGTGCCAGCAGCCACACCCTAGGTTGGGACACTGAAGCTTTCTTT. It translates to CASSHTLGWDTEAFF.

This sequence joins TRBV12-3 or TRBV12-4 and TRBJ2-1, with D possibly TRBD2 on 6 matching bases. CDR3 length: 13 residues. Trimming removed 4 bases from V and 9 bases from J, with 13 bases in between. CDR3 DNA: TGTGCCAGCAGTTCTGAGGACGGGGGTGAGCAGTTCTTC. It yields the protein CASSSEDGGEQFF.

The J gene is TRBJ1-1, the V gene TRBV30, with a weak D call TRBD1 (6 bases). The CDR3 is made up of 15 amino acids. Trimming removed 0 bases from V and 0 bases from J, with 11 bases in between. Germline V lookup: CDR1 GTSNPN, CDR2 SVGIG (reference sequence). CDR3 nucleotides: TGTGCCTGGAGTGTACGGGGGGCGGTGAACACTGAAGCTTTCTTT. Protein: CAWSVRGAVNTEAFF. Full variable domain (outside the CDR3, taken from reference TRBV30 and TRBJ1-1): SQTIHQWPATLVQPVGSPLSLECTVEGTSNPNLYWYRQAAGRGLQLLFYSVGIGQISSEVPQNLSASRPQDRQFILSSKKLLLSDSGFYLCAWSVRGAVNTEAFFGQGTRLTVV.

About this clone: The sample carries other DNA sequences with the same CDR3. The CDR3 DNA is TGTGCCAGCAGCACCCGGACAGGCGGAGGGGAAAAACTGTTTTTT. Amino acids: CASSTRTGGGEKLFF. The gene calls are TRBV9 and TRBJ1-4, with 7 bases identical to TRBD1. CDR1 and CDR2 from the germline V gene are SGDLS and YYNGEE. The CDR3 spans 15 residues. J was trimmed by 8 bases and V by 4 bases; bases with no gene match: 11.